A selection of T cell receptor beta chains follows, all from one sample in a study of cytomegalovirus exposure and HLA in healthy donors. Using immunoSEQ multiplex PCR, the repertoire was profiled, and TCRdb retains in-frame clones only, with some absent. The data show under 150,000 clones, with over 65% seen just once and roughly 2.5% held by the top ten. Material: PBMCs. These receptor sequences come from a woman under 30 in good health and CMV-seronegative. Each CDR3 is given with its conserved first and last residue. D genes are given only for firm matches. Rows give clone size only sometimes, using once, few, many, or a class for an expanded clone.

V gene,clone size,D gene,J gene,CDR3 protein,CDR3 DNA
TRBV14,few,TRBD1,TRBJ2-3,CASSQVRTGLDTQYF,TGTGCCAGCAGCCAAGTCCGGACAGGGCTAGATACGCAGTATTTT
TRBV5-5,few,.,TRBJ1-3,CASSLGPGPGNTIYF,TGTGCCAGCAGCTTGGGCCCGGGTCCTGGAAACACCATATATTTT
TRBV11-3,.,.,TRBJ2-4,CASSFQGSKNIQYF,TGTGCCAGCAGCTTTCAGGGTAGCAAAAACATTCAGTACTTC
TRBV6-1,.,.,TRBJ1-5,CASSEGRAGVRNQPQHF,TGTGCCAGCAGTGAAGGCCGGGCCGGGGTGCGCAATCAGCCCCAGCATTTT
TRBV12-5,.,.,TRBJ2-2,CATGGGAFVSGELFF,TGTGCTACCGGAGGGGGCGCCTTTGTGTCCGGGGAGCTGTTTTTT
TRBV7-9,.,TRBD2,TRBJ2-1,CASTPGGLGNEQFF,TGTGCCAGCACACCGGGGGGTTTGGGCAATGAGCAGTTCTTC
TRBV7-2,.,TRBD2,TRBJ2-3,CASSLDGGSTDTQYF,TGTGCCAGCAGCTTAGACGGGGGGAGCACAGATACGCAGTATTTT
TRBV5-1,once,.,TRBJ1-2,CASSPGLTNYGYTF,TGCGCCAGCAGCCCCGGACTGACCAACTATGGCTACACCTTC
TRBV28,.,.,TRBJ1-1,CASSSPGTLNTEAFF,TGTGCCAGCAGTTCCCCCGGGACACTGAACACTGAAGCTTTCTTT
TRBV28,.,TRBD1,TRBJ1-1,CASSQETFSGQNEAFF,TGTGCCAGCAGTCAAGAAACCTTCTCGGGACAGAATGAAGCTTTCTTT
TRBV28,once,TRBD1,TRBJ1-5,CASSSVGTGNQPQHF,TGTGCCAGCAGTTCCGTGGGGACAGGCAATCAGCCCCAGCATTTT
TRBV2,.,TRBD1,TRBJ2-5,CASTGGMGTQYF,TGTGCCAGCACAGGGGGAATGGGGACCCAGTACTTC
TRBV28,.,TRBD1,TRBJ1-2,CASSIQGQNYGYTF,TGTGCCAGCAGTATACAGGGACAGAACTATGGCTACACCTTC
TRBV4-2,.,TRBD1,TRBJ1-2,CASSPDRGLQISYGYTF,TGTGCCAGCAGCCCCGACAGGGGGCTTCAAATCTCCTATGGCTACACCTTC
TRBV5-1,.,TRBD2,TRBJ2-5,CASSSGGRNKGETQYF,TGCGCCAGCAGCTCGGGGGGGCGAAACAAGGGGGAGACCCAGTACTTC
TRBV11-1,.,.,TRBJ2-5,CASSLRRRGSQETQYF,TGTGCCAGCAGCTTAAGGCGGCGGGGTTCCCAAGAGACCCAGTACTTC
TRBV9,.,TRBD1,TRBJ2-1,CASSVPRQGANPYNEQFF,TGTGCCAGCAGCGTCCCCCGGCAGGGGGCAAACCCATACAATGAGCAGTTCTTC
TRBV6-6,once,.,TRBJ1-5,CASSPPGQPQHF,TGTGCCAGCAGTCCCCCCGGTCAGCCCCAGCATTTT
TRBV5-1,.,TRBD1,TRBJ2-3,CASSLALGQGLDTQYF,TGCGCCAGCAGCTTGGCGTTGGGACAGGGTTTAGATACGCAGTATTTT
TRBV15,.,.,TRBJ1-5,CATSRDIASKPQHF,TGTGCCACCAGCAGAGATATAGCCAGCAAGCCCCAGCATTTT
TRBV2,few,.,TRBJ1-1,CASSNGGMNTEAFF,TGTGCCAGCAGTAACGGGGGGATGAACACTGAAGCTTTCTTT
TRBV6-5,.,TRBD1,TRBJ1-5,CASGRDRGGNQPQHF,TGTGCCAGCGGAAGAGACAGGGGTGGCAATCAGCCCCAGCATTTT
TRBV21-1,.,.,TRBJ2-1,CASSKEMAGDEQFF,TGTGCCAGCAGCAAAGAGATGGCGGGGGATGAGCAGTTCTTC
TRBV7-9,.,TRBD2,TRBJ2-1,CASSLGASGREQFF,TGTGCCAGCAGCTTAGGGGCTAGCGGGAGGGAACAGTTCTTC
TRBV7-9,.,.,TRBJ1-1,CASSLATGTEAFF,TGTGCCAGCAGCTTAGCGACAGGCACTGAAGCTTTCTTT
TRBV7-9,once,.,TRBJ2-2,CASSLFGVAATGELFF,TGTGCCAGCAGCCTTTTCGGGGTAGCGGCAACCGGGGAGCTGTTTTTT
TRBV19,.,TRBD1,TRBJ1-1,CASSIGTGRTEAFF,TGTGCCAGTAGTATCGGGACAGGGAGAACTGAAGCTTTCTTT
TRBV5-4,.,.,TRBJ1-3,CASSRDMGNTIYF,TGTGCCAGCAGCCGGGACATGGGAAACACCATATATTTT
TRBV27,.,.,TRBJ2-3,CASSLVAGADTQYF,TGTGCCAGCAGTTTAGTAGCTGGGGCGGATACGCAGTATTTT
TRBV6-4,medium-sized,TRBD2,TRBJ2-3,CASSEAGGTDTQYF,TGTGCCAGCAGTGAAGCGGGGGGCACAGATACGCAGTATTTT
TRBV7-9,.,TRBD2,TRBJ2-1,CASSLGLAGGRNEQFF,TGTGCCAGCAGCTTAGGCCTAGCGGGGGGTAGGAATGAGCAGTTCTTC
TRBV28,.,TRBD1,TRBJ2-7,CATGWDRGNEQYF,TGTGCCACTGGATGGGACAGGGGAAACGAGCAGTACTTC
TRBV2,.,.,TRBJ1-4,CASSENRFGVTGTNEKLFF,TGTGCCAGCAGTGAAAACCGGTTCGGGGTTACGGGAACTAATGAAAAACTGTTTTTT
TRBV2,.,TRBD1,TRBJ2-2,CASIRDRATGELFF,TGTGCCAGCATTCGGGACAGGGCCACCGGGGAGCTGTTTTTT
TRBV6-1,.,TRBD1,TRBJ1-1,CASSEVTGTEAFF,TGTGCCAGCAGTGAAGTGACAGGGACTGAAGCTTTCTTT